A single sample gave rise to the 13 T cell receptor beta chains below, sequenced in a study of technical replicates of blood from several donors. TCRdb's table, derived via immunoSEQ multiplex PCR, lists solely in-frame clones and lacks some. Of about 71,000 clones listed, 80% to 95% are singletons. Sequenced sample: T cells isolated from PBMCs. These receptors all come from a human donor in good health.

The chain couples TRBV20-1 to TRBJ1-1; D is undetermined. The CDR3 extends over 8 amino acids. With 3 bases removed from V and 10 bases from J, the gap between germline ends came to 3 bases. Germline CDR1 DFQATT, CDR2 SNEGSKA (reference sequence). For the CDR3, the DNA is TGCAGTGCTAGCCGAGCTTTCTTT. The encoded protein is CSASRAFF.

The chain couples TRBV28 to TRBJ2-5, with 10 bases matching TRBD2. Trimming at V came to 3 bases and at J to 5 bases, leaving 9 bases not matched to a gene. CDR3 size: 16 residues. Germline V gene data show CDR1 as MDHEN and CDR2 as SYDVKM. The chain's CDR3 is CASSFGLAGVSETQYF. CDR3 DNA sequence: TGTGCCAGCAGTTTTGGCCTAGCGGGAGTTTCGGAGACCCAGTACTTC.

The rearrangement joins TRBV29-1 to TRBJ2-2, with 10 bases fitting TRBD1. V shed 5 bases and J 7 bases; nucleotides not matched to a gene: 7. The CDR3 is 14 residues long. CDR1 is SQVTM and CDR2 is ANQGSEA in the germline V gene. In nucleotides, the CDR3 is TGCAGCGTTCGTAGACAGGGGGCGAGCGGGGAGCTGTTTTTT. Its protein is CSVRRQGASGELFF.

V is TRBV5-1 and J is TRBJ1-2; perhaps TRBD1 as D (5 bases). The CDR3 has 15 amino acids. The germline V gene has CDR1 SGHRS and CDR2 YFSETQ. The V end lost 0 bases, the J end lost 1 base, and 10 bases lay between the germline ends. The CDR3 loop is CASSLAAGINYGYTF. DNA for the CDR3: TGCGCCAGCAGCTTGGCCGCAGGGATTAACTATGGCTACACCTTC. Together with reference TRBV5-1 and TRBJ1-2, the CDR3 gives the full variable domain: KAGVTQTPRYLIKTRGQQVTLSCSPISGHRSVSWYQQTPGQGLQFLFEYFSETQRNKGNFPGRFSGRQFSNSRSEMNVSTLELGDSALYLCASSLAAGINYGYTFGSGTRLTVV.

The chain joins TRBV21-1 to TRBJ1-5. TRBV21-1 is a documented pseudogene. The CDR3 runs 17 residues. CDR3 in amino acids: CASSKAREGLSNQPQHF. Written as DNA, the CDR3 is TGTGCCAGCAGCAAAGCTCGGGAGGGGCTAAGCAATCAGCCCCAGCATTTT.

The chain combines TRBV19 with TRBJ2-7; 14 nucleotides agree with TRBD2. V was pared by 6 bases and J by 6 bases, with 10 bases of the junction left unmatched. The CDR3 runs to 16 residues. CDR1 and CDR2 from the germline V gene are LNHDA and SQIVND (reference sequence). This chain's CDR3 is CASRDLTSGRVGEQYF. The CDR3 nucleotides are TGTGCCAGTAGGGACCTGACTAGCGGGAGGGTCGGCGAGCAGTACTTC.

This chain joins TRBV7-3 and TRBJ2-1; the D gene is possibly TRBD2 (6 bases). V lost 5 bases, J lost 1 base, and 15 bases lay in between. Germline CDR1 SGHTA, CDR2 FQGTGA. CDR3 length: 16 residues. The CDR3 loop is CASSVSGVPSYNEQFF. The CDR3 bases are TGTGCCAGCAGCGTTAGCGGAGTGCCTTCCTACAATGAGCAGTTCTTC.

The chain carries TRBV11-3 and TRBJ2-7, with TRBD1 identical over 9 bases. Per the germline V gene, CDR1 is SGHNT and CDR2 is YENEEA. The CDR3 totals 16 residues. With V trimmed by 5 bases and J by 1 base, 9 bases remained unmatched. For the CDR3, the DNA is TGTGCCAGCAGCCTTGAACAGACAGGGGGTTCCTACGAGCAGTACTTC. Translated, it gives CASSLEQTGGSYEQYF.

The CDR3: CASSYQTSYEQYF. The CDR3 coding sequence is TGTGCCAGCAGTTACCAGACATCCTACGAGCAGTACTTC. The chain recombines TRBV6-5 with TRBJ2-7; D is unclear. Trimming removed 2 bases at V and 1 base at J, with 6 bases between. Germline V lookup: CDR1 MNHEY, CDR2 SVGAGI. This CDR3 spans 13 amino acids.

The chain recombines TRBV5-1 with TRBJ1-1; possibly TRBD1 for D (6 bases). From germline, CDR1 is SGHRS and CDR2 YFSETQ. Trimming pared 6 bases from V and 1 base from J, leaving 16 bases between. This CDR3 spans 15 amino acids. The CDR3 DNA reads TGCGCCAGCAAGGCCCCCGGACAGTCGAACACTGAAGCTTTCTTT. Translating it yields CASKAPGQSNTEAFF.

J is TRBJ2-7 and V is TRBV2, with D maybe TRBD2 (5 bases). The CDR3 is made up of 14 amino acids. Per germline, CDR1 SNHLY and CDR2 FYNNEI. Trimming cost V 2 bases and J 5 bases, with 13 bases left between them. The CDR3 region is CASSELGSDNEQYF. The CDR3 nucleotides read TGTGCCAGCAGTGAACTAGGTAGCGACAACGAGCAGTACTTC.

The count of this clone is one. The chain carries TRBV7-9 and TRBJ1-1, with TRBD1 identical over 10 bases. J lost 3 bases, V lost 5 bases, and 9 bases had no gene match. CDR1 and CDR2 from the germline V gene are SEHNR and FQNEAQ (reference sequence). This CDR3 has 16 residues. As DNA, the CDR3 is TGTGCCAGCAGCCCGCGGACAGGGGGTAGAGACACTGAAGCTTTCTTT. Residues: CASSPRTGGRDTEAFF.

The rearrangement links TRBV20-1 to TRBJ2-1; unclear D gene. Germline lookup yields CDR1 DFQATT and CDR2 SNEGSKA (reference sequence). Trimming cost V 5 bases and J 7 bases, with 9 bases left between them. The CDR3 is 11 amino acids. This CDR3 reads CSAASLNEQFF. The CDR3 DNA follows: TGCAGTGCTGCTAGTCTGAATGAGCAGTTCTTC.